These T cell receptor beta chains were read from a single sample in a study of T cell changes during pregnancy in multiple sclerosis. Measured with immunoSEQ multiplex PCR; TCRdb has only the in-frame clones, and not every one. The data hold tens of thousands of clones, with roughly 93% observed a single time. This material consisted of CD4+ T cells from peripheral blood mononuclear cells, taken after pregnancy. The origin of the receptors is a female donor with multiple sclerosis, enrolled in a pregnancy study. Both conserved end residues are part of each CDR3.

cdr3_aa: CSAQTGDTQYF
j_call: TRBJ2-3
v_call: TRBV20-1

cdr3_aa: CASSYSTVLSNYGYTF
j_call: TRBJ1-2
v_call: TRBV6-5

cdr3_aa: CASSRQLAPLGETQYF
j_call: TRBJ2-5
v_call: TRBV11-2

cdr3_aa: CASSLGEGHYYQPQHF
j_call: TRBJ1-5
v_call: TRBV7-9

cdr3_aa: CSAPVSYEQYF
j_call: TRBJ2-7
v_call: TRBV20-1

cdr3_aa: CASSVEATGELFF
j_call: TRBJ2-2
v_call: TRBV9

cdr3_aa: CASRRTSGGSYEQYF
j_call: TRBJ2-7
v_call: TRBV19

cdr3_aa: CASSIRQDHNSPLHF
j_call: TRBJ1-6
v_call: TRBV5-5

cdr3_aa: CASSEGRVPGNEQFF
j_call: TRBJ2-1
v_call: TRBV2

cdr3_aa: CASPPGQGTNSNQPQHF
j_call: TRBJ1-5
v_call: TRBV5-1

cdr3_aa: CASSEGQANYGYTF
j_call: TRBJ1-2
v_call: TRBV6-1

cdr3_aa: CASSLAAGYEQYF
j_call: TRBJ2-7
v_call: TRBV11-2

cdr3_aa: CASSYSNPQISYEQYF
j_call: TRBJ2-7
v_call: TRBV6-6

cdr3_aa: CASSVLGGQPQHF
j_call: TRBJ1-5
v_call: TRBV2

cdr3_aa: CASSFNNEQFF
j_call: TRBJ2-1
v_call: TRBV5-1

cdr3_aa: CASSQDQGRGQLLSYNEQFF
j_call: TRBJ2-1
v_call: TRBV4-2

cdr3_aa: CASSLGTSGGIHTQYF
j_call: TRBJ2-3
v_call: TRBV4-1

cdr3_aa: CASSSEGGNSGANVLTF
j_call: TRBJ2-6
v_call: TRBV4-1

cdr3_aa: CASSGITGTERYNEQFF
j_call: TRBJ2-1
v_call: TRBV6-1

cdr3_aa: CASSPTATNEKLFF
j_call: TRBJ1-4
v_call: TRBV16

cdr3_aa: CASGLVATGAATNEKLFF
j_call: TRBJ1-4
v_call: TRBV12-5

cdr3_aa: CASSFAQMNTEAFF
j_call: TRBJ1-1
v_call: TRBV27

cdr3_aa: CASSLSGGETQYF
j_call: TRBJ2-5
v_call: TRBV7-9